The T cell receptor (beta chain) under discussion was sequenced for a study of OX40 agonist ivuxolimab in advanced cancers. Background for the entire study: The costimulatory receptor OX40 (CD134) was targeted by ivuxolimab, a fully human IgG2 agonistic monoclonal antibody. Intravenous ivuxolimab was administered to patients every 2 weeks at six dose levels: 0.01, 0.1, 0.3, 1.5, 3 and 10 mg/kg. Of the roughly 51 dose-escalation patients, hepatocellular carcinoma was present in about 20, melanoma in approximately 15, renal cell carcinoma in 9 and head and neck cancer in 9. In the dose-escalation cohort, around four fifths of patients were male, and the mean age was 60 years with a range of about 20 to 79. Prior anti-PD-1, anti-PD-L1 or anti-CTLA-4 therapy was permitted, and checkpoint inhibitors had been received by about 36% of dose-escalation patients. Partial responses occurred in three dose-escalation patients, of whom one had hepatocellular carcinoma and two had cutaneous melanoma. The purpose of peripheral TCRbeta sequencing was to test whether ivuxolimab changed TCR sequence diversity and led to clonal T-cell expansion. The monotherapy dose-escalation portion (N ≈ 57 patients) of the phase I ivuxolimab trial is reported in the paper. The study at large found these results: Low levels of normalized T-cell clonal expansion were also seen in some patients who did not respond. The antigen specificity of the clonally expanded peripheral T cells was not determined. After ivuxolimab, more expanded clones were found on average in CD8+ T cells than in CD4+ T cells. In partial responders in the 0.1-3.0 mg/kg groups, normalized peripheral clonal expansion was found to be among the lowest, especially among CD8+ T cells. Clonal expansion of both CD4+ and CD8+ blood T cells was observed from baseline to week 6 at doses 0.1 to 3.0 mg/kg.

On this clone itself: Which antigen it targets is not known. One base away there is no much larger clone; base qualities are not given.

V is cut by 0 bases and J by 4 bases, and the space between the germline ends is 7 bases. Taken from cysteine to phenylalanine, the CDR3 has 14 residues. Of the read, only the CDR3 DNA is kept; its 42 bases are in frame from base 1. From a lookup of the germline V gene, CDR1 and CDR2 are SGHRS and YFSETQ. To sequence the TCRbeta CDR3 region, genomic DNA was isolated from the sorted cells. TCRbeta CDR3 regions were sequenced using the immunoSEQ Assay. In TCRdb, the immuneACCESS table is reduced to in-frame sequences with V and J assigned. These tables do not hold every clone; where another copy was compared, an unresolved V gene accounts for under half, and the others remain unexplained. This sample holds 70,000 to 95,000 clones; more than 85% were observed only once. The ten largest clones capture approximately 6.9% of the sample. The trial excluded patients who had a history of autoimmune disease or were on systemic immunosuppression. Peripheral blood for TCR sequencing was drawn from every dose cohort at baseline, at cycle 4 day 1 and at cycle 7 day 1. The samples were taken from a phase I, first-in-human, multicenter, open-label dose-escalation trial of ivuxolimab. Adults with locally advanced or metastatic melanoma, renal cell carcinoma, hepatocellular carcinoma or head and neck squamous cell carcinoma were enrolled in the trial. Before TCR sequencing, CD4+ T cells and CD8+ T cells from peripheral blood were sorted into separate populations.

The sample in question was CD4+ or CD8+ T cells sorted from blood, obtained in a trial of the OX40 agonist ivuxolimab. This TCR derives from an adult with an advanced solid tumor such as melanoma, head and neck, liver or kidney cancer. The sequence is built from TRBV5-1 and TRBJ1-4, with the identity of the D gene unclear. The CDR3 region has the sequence CASSLALGNEKLFF. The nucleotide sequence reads TGCGCCAGCAGCTTGGCCTTGGGTAATGAAAAACTGTTTTTT.